A single sample gave rise to the 9 T cell receptor beta chains below, sequenced in a study of blood T cell repertoires in COVID-19. The data were produced by immunoSEQ multiplex PCR, yet TCRdb's version contains in-frame clones alone and is incomplete. The sample holds 85,000 to 120,000 clones, about 78% seen once. Material for sequencing was peripheral blood. The receptors originated from a man in his 60s with active or convalescent COVID-19.

This clone occurred a few times. The genes are TRBV5-6 and TRBJ2-1; 9 bases agree with TRBD1. J lost 0 bases, V lost 3 bases, and 1 base had no gene match. This CDR3 is built from 15 residues. The germline gives CDR1 SGHDT, CDR2 YYEEEE. The CDR3: CASSWGQGSYNEQFF. DNA of the CDR3: TGTGCCAGCAGCTGGGGACAGGGCTCCTACAATGAGCAGTTCTTC.

The J gene is TRBJ2-1, the V gene TRBV27; the D gene is possibly TRBD2 (6 bases). Germline loops: CDR1 MNHEY, CDR2 SMNVEV (reference sequence). This CDR3 is 13 amino acids long. Trimming shortened V by 3 bases and J by 10 bases, and 13 bases separated the two germline ends. CDR3 sequence: CASSFQDYGEQFF. In DNA, the CDR3 is TGTGCCAGCAGTTTTCAGGACTATGGCGAGCAGTTCTTC.

This clone was counted a single time. The chain recombines TRBV28 with TRBJ2-2; 10 bases match TRBD1. The germline V gene has CDR1 MDHEN and CDR2 SYDVKM. The trim removed 6 bases at V and 5 bases at J, leaving 6 bases unmatched. This CDR3 comprises 15 residues. CDR3 sequence (DNA): TGTGCCAGCAGGCCAAGGGACAGGGGAACCGGGGAGCTGTTTTTT. Amino acids: CASRPRDRGTGELFF.

The chain has TRBV19 and TRBJ2-1, with 8 bases that match TRBD2. V trimming: 6 bases; J trimming: 6 bases; junction bases outside the gene matches: 7. This CDR3 has 14 amino acids. CDR1 LNHDA and CDR2 SQIVND come from the germline V gene (reference sequence). The CDR3, as DNA: TGTGCCAGTAGCCCTCCGAGCGGGAGCAATGAGCAGTTCTTC. Protein product: CASSPPSGSNEQFF.

The V gene is TRBV19, the J gene TRBJ1-3; D is ambiguous. V dropped 6 bases and J dropped 0 bases, with 18 bases sitting between them. This CDR3 has 17 amino acids. Germline CDR1 LNHDA, CDR2 SQIVND (reference sequence). The CDR3 DNA reads as TGTGCCAGTAGAGCCTGGGCAGGCCAGGCCTCTGGAAACACCATATATTTT. Translating it yields CASRAWAGQASGNTIYF.

This chain joins TRBV7-9 and TRBJ1-3, with D possibly being TRBD1 (6 bases). V gave up 5 bases and J gave up 0 bases, with 11 bases separating them. CDR1 and CDR2 from the germline V gene are SEHNR and FQNEAQ (reference sequence). The CDR3 consists of 15 residues. CDR3 amino acids: CASSIQGYSGNTIYF. CDR3 DNA: TGTGCCAGCAGCATCCAGGGGTACTCTGGAAACACCATATATTTT.

This CDR3 reads CAWSVPGLAADEQFF. CDR3 nucleotide sequence: TGTGCCTGGAGTGTACCGGGACTAGCGGCAGATGAGCAGTTCTTC. The V gene is TRBV30, the J gene TRBJ2-1, with TRBD2 matching over 11 bases. CDR1 is GTSNPN, CDR2 SVGIG, per germline (reference sequence). This CDR3 region has 15 residues. V lost 0 bases and J lost 8; bases outside the gene matches: 6.

The genes are TRBV6-2 or TRBV6-3 and TRBJ2-3, with 11 bases fitting TRBD2. J lost 0 bases, V lost 4 bases, and 3 bases had no gene match. The CDR3 sequence is 16 residues long. The V gene's germline CDR1 is MNHEY and CDR2 SVGEGT. The CDR3 region is CASSLIAGGSTDTQYF. The CDR3 DNA is TGTGCCAGCAGTTTGATAGCGGGAGGGAGCACAGATACGCAGTATTTT.

V usage is TRBV27 and J usage is TRBJ1-1, with D possibly being TRBD1 (5 bases). The germline gives CDR1 MNHEY, CDR2 SMNVEV (reference sequence). The CDR3 totals 14 residues. Trimming left V 6 bases short and J 1 base short, with 12 bases between. The CDR3 sequence: CASRRGTENTEAFF. CDR3 coding DNA: TGTGCCAGCAGGCGGGGCACAGAGAACACTGAAGCTTTCTTT.